The clone carrying this T cell receptor beta chain came up a few times. Antigen unknown. These data belong to a study of T-cell reconstitution after alpha-beta-depleted transplantation in children. Findings and caveats of the study: Reported findings indicate that, about two months after transplant, alpha-beta T cells came from several hundred expanded clones, which were derived from non-depleted graft cells. It was surviving recipient T cells and thymic progenitors that gave some patients high TCRbeta diversity at day 60.

The TCRbeta library was prepared with unique molecular identifiers. TCRdb called the PCR reads again in MiXCR, with one record for every CDR3 protein. The sample includes hundreds of thousands of distinct CDR3 sequences, roughly 15% of them seen just once. The CDR3 consists of 16 residues. Germline V gives CDR1 DFQATT, CDR2 SNEGSKA (reference sequence). V lost 3 bases and J lost 1, with 15 bases in between. The receptor's source is a male patient under 18 who had a stem cell transplant for acute lymphoblastic leukemia, so the T cells may come from the graft donor. This sequence joins TRBV20-1 and TRBJ1-4; D might be TRBD1 (6 bases). Sequencing used PBMCs, mostly from graft donor cells, obtained 360 days after TCRalphabeta/CD19-depleted stem cell transplant. The DNA for the CDR3 is TGCAGTGCTAGCCCCCTCCTCAGGGGAACTAATGAAAAACTGTTTTTT. Amino acid sequence: CSASPLLRGTNEKLFF.